This T cell receptor beta chain is from a study of blood T cells in healthy people across ages. Study-wide findings and caveats: With donor CMV status unknown, expanded clonotype changes were possibly confounded. Relative to aged donors, long-lived donors carried more naive CD4+ cells and displayed higher diversity. Estimated diversity that came from one million T cells was considered an underestimate.

With V trimmed by 0 bases and J by 7 bases, 5 bases remained unmatched. The CDR3 contains 15 residues. CDR1 DFQATT and CDR2 SNEGSKA come from the germline V gene (reference sequence). Combining a sample-barcoded 5' primer with a J-beta primer mix, a second PCR ran for about 7 to 11 cycles. Carrying 12 random nucleotides, a template-switch adaptor labeled each individual cDNA molecule. Using its own MiXCR run on the 5' RACE reads, TCRdb lists one record per CDR3 protein. The sample lists about 1.1 million distinct CDR3 sequences, under 40% occurring once. About this clonotype: Its antigen is as yet unknown.

The chain couples TRBV20-1 to TRBJ1-6; TRBD1 matches at 8 bases. The sequenced sample consisted of blood. The clonotype was recovered from a young man in good health. The CDR3 protein is CSARDTRQGNSPLHF. The CDR3 coding sequence is TGCAGTGCTAGAGATACCCGACAGGGGAATTCACCCCTCCACTTT.